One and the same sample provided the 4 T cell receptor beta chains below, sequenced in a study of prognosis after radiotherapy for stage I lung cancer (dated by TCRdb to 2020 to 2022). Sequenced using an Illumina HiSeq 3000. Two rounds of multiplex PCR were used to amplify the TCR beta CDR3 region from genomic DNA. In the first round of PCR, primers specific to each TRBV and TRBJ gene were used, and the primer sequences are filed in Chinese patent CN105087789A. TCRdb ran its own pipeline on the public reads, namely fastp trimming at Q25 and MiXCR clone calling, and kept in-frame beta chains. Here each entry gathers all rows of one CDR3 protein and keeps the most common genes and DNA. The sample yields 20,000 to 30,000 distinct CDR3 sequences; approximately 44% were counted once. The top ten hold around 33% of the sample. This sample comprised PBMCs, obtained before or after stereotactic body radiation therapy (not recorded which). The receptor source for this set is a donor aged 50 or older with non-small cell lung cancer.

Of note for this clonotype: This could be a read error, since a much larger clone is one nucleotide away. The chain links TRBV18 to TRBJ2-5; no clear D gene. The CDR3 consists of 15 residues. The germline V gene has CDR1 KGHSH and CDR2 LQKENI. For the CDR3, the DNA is TGTGCCAGCTCACCGAATAGTAACGTGCGAGAGACCCATTACTTC. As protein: CASSPNSNVRETHYF.

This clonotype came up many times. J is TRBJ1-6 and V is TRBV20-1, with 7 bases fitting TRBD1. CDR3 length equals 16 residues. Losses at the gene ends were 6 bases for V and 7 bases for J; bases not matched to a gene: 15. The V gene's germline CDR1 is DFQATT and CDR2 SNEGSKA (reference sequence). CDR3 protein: CSAPEGQKDSNSPLHF. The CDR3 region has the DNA TGCAGTGCCCCGGAGGGACAGAAGGATTCCAATTCACCCCTCCACTTT.

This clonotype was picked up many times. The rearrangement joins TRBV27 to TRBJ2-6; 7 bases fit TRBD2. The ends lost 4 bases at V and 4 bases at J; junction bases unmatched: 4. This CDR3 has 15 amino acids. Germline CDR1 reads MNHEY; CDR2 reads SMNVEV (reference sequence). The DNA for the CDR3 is TGTGCCAGCAGTTACGGGGGGATAGGGGCCAACGTCCTGACTTTC. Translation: CASSYGGIGANVLTF.

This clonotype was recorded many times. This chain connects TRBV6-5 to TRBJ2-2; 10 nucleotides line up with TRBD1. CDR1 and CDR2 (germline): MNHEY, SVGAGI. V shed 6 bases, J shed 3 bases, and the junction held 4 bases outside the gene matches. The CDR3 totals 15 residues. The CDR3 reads CASSYGTGDTGELFF. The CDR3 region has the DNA TGTGCCAGCAGCTACGGGACAGGGGACACCGGGGAGCTGTTTTTT.